A selection of T cell receptor beta chains follows, all from one sample in a study of CD8+ T cells in alopecia areata. Data came from immunoSEQ multiplex PCR; TCRdb stores just in-frame clones and leaves some out. This sample has roughly 98,000 clones, with under 70% found just once. Sequenced material: CD8+ T cells sorted from blood, taken at week 4, from a patient treated with tofacitinib. These receptor sequences come from a human donor with alopecia areata. The CDR3 runs from the conserved cysteine through the conserved F or W. A D gene is named only where the DNA matches it firmly. Some rows have no size entry. The others give once, few or many, or a class for an expanded clone.

d_call	clone_size	j_call	v_call	cdr3_aa	cdr3_nt
NA	NA	TRBJ2-6	TRBV6-1	CASSEGTALANVLTF	TGTGCCAGCAGTGAAGGGACGGCCTTGGCCAACGTCCTGACTTTC
TRBD2	NA	TRBJ2-2	TRBV4-1	CASSPGLAGASTGELFF	TGCGCCAGCAGCCCAGGACTAGCGGGGGCCAGCACCGGGGAGCTGTTTTTT
NA	NA	TRBJ1-2	TRBV6-6	CASSYSAGNYGYTF	TGTGCCAGCAGTTACTCGGCGGGGAACTATGGCTACACCTTC
NA	NA	TRBJ1-1	TRBV15	CATSTVYTEAFF	TGTGCCACCAGCACCGTATACACTGAAGCTTTCTTT
TRBD2	NA	TRBJ2-1	TRBV4-3	CASSATSGRPDEQFF	TGCGCCAGCAGCGCGACTAGCGGGAGGCCGGATGAGCAGTTCTTC
TRBD2	NA	TRBJ2-1	TRBV27	CASTLSGSSYNEQFF	TGTGCCAGCACTTTAAGCGGGAGCTCCTACAATGAGCAGTTCTTC
TRBD1	NA	TRBJ2-7	TRBV25-1	CASSDPGQGLEQYF	TGTGCCAGCAGTGACCCGGGACAGGGGCTTGAGCAGTACTTC
TRBD2	NA	TRBJ2-1	TRBV7-9	CASRLPGLGAYNEQFF	TGTGCCAGCAGGCTCCCGGGACTAGGGGCCTACAATGAGCAGTTCTTC
TRBD2	few	TRBJ2-1	TRBV29-1	CSAWGLAYEQFF	TGCAGCGCGTGGGGACTAGCGTACGAGCAGTTCTTC
NA	NA	TRBJ2-2	TRBV5-1	CASSLSPENTGELFF	TGCGCCAGCAGCTTGTCCCCAGAGAACACCGGGGAGCTGTTTTTT
TRBD1	NA	TRBJ1-1	TRBV5-4	CASSLSGGETEAFF	TGTGCCAGCAGCTTGTCAGGGGGCGAGACTGAAGCTTTCTTT
TRBD1	NA	TRBJ2-4	TRBV7-8	CAGSLPRQGVSLIQYF	TGTGCCGGCAGCCTCCCGCGACAGGGGGTTTCTCTAATTCAGTACTTC
TRBD1	NA	TRBJ2-7	TRBV25-1	CASSDRDRARYEQYF	TGTGCCAGCAGTGACCGGGACAGGGCTAGATACGAGCAGTACTTC
TRBD1	NA	TRBJ2-6	TRBV29-1	CSVEVLGQDLSGANVLTF	TGCAGCGTTGAAGTTCTAGGACAGGATCTCTCTGGGGCCAACGTCCTGACTTTC
TRBD1	NA	TRBJ2-7	TRBV2	CASIPPGQISYEQYF	TGTGCCAGCATTCCACCGGGACAGATTTCCTACGAGCAGTACTTC
NA	NA	TRBJ1-2	TRBV29-1	CSVEGTAADYTF	TGCAGCGTTGAGGGGACGGCGGCGGACTACACCTTC
TRBD2	NA	TRBJ2-7	TRBV27	CASSFREDPYEQYF	TGTGCCAGCAGTTTCCGGGAGGACCCCTACGAGCAGTACTTC
NA	NA	TRBJ2-1	TRBV15	CATSHSGSYNEQFF	TGTGCCACCAGCCACTCGGGTTCCTACAATGAGCAGTTCTTC
NA	NA	TRBJ2-7	TRBV30	CAWRARSSYEQYF	TGTGCCTGGAGAGCGAGGAGCTCCTACGAGCAGTACTTC
TRBD1	NA	TRBJ1-5	TRBV7-9	CASSPQGGGEQNHQPQHF	TGTGCCAGCAGCCCCCAGGGGGGGGGCGAACAGAACCATCAGCCCCAGCATTTT
NA	NA	TRBJ1-2	TRBV6-1	CASSDPQGDYGYTF	TGTGCCAGCAGTGACCCGCAGGGCGACTATGGCTACACCTTC
NA	NA	TRBJ1-6	TRBV10-3	CAISPADSNSPLHF	TGTGCCATCAGTCCCGCAGACAGTAATTCACCCCTCCACTTT
TRBD1	NA	TRBJ2-7	TRBV30	CAWSTGTGTYEQYF	TGTGCCTGGAGTACCGGGACAGGGACATACGAGCAGTACTTC
NA	few	TRBJ2-7	TRBV27	CASSSWGTYEQYF	TGTGCCAGCAGCTCCTGGGGGACCTACGAGCAGTACTTC
TRBD2	few	TRBJ2-7	TRBV27	CASSSGLALYEQYF	TGTGCCAGCAGTTCCGGACTAGCGCTCTACGAGCAGTACTTC
NA	NA	TRBJ1-1	TRBV15	CATSSLTPWAEAFF	TGTGCCACCAGCTCCCTGACCCCTTGGGCTGAAGCTTTCTTT